The T cell receptor beta chain described here comes from a study of T cells after yellow fever vaccination. Study-wide background: Libraries from low-cell-number fractions were prepared with the SMART-Seq v4 Ultra Low Input RNA kit.

From the 5' RACE reads, TCRdb called clonotypes with MiXCR, one entry per CDR3 protein. The sample contains 550,000 or so distinct CDR3 sequences, roughly a fifth of which appear only once. Turning to this clonotype: As yet, its antigen is unknown.

The CDR3 consists of 12 residues. Trimming took 5 bases from V and 4 from J, leaving 11 bases between them. The V gene's germline CDR1 is DFQATT and CDR2 SNEGSKA (reference sequence). Study-wide points: Booster sampling recovered most clones from primary vaccination (approximately 97% CD4, approximately 90% CD8).

The clonotype originates from a man aged 25-45 years who received the YFV17D yellow fever vaccine. Specimen: PBMCs, collected 15 days after the yellow fever booster vaccination. The rearrangement joins TRBV20-1 to TRBJ1-1; D is unclear. CDR3 sequence (DNA): TGCAGTGCTCGGAGGGTAGGCACTGAAGCTTTCTTT. This encodes CSARRVGTEAFF.